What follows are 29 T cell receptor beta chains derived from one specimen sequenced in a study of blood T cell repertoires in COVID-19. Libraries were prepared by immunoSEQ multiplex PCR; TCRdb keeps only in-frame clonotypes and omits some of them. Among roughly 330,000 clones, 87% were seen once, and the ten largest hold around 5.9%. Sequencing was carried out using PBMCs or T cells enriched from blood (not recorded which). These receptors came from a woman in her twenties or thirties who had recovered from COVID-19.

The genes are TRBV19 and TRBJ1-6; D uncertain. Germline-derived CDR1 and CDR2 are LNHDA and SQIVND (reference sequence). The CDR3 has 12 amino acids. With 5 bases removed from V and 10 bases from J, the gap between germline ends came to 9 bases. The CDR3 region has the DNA TGTGCCAGTAGTGGGGAGGGATCACCCCTCCACTTT. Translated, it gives CASSGEGSPLHF.

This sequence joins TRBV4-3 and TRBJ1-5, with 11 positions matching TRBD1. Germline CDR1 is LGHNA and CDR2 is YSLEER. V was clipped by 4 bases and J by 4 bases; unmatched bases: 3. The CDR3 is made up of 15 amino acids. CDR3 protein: CASSLGTGGNQPQHF. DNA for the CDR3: TGCGCCAGCAGCCTAGGGACAGGGGGGAATCAGCCCCAGCATTTT.

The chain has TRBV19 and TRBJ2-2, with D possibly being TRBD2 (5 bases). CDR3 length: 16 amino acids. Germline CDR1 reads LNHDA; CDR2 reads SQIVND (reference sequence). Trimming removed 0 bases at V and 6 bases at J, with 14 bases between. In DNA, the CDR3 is TGTGCCAGTAGTATAGATCCTGGAGACTACCCCGGGGAGCTGTTTTTT. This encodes CASSIDPGDYPGELFF.

CDR3 in DNA: TGTGCCAGAAGCGGCTGTGCTGAAGCTTTCTTT. Amino acids: CARSGCAEAFF. The chain uses TRBV5-3 and TRBJ1-1; D ambiguous. TRBV5-3 qualifies as an ORF whose function is uncertain. Trimming took off 4 bases at V and 6 bases at J, with 7 bases between the two ends. The CDR3 spans 11 residues.

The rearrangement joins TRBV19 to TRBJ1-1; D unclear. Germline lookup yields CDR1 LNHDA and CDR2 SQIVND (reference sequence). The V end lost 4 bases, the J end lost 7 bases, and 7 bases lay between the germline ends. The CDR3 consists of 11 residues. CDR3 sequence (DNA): TGTGCCAGTAGTACGGGAGTTGAAGCTTTCTTT. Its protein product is CASSTGVEAFF.

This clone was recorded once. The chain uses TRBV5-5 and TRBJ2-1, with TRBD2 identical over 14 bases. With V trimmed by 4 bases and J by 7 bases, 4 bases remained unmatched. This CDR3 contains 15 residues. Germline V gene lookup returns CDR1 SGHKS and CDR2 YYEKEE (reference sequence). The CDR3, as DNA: TGTGCCAGCAGCCTGACTAGCGGGGGGGCAAATGAGCAGTTCTTC. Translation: CASSLTSGGANEQFF. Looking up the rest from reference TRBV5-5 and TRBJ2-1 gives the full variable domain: DAGVTQSPTHLIKTRGQQVTLRCSPISGHKSVSWYQQVLGQGPQFIFQYYEKEERGRGNFPDRFSARQFPNYSSELNVNALLLGDSALYLCASSLTSGGANEQFFGPGTRLTVL.

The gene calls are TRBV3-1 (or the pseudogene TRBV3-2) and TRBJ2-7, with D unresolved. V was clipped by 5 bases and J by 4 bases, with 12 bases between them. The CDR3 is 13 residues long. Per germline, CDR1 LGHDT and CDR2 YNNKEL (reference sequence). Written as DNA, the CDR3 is TGTGCCAGCAGCGCCAGACTCGGATACGAGCAGTACTTC. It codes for CASSARLGYEQYF.

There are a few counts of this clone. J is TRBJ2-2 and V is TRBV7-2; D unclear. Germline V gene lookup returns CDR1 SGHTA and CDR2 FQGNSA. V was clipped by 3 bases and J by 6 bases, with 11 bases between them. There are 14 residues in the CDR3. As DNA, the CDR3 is TGTGCCAGCAGCTTTGTGGGCCAGGCCGGGGAGCTGTTTTTT. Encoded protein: CASSFVGQAGELFF.

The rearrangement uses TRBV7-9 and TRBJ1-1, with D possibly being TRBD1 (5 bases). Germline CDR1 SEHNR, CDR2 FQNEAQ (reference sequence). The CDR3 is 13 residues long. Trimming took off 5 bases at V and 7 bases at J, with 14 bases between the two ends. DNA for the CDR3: TGTGCCAGCAGCGCACACGGACAACATGAAGCTTTCTTT. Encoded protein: CASSAHGQHEAFF.

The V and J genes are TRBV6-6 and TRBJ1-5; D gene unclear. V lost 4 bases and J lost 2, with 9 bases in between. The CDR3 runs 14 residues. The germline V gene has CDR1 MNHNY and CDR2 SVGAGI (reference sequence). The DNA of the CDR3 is TGTGCCAGCAGTTTGGAGCATGGCAATCAGCCCCAGCATTTT. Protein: CASSLEHGNQPQHF.

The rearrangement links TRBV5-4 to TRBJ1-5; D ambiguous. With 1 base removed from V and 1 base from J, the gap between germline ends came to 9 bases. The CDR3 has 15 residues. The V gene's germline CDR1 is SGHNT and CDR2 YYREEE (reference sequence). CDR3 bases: TGTGCCAGCAGCTTGTCCGGTAACAGCAATCAGCCCCAGCATTTT. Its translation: CASSLSGNSNQPQHF.

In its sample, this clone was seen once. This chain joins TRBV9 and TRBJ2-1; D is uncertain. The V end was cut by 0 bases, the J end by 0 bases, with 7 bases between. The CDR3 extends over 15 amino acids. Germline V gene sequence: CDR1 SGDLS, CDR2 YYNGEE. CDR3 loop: CASSVGGASYNEQFF. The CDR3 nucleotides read TGTGCCAGCAGCGTAGGCGGTGCCTCCTACAATGAGCAGTTCTTC.

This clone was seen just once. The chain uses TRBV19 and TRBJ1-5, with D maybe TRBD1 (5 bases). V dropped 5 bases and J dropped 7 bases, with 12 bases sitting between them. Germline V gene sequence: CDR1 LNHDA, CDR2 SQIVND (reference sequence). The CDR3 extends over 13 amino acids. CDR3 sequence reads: CASSLREGQPQHF. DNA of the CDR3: TGTGCCAGTAGTCTCAGGGAGGGCCAGCCCCAGCATTTT.

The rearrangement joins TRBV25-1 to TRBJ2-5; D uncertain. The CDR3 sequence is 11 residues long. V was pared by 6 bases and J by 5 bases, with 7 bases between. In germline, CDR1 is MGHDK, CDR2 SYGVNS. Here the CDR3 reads CASRIGETQYF. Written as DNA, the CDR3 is TGTGCCAGCAGGATCGGGGAGACCCAGTACTTC.

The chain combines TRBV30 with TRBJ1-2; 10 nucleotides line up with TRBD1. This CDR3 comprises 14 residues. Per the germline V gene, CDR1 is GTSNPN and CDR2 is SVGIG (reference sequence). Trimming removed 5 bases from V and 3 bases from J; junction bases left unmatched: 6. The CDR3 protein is CAWSGTGAYYGYTF. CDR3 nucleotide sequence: TGTGCCTGGTCCGGGACAGGGGCTTACTATGGCTACACCTTC.

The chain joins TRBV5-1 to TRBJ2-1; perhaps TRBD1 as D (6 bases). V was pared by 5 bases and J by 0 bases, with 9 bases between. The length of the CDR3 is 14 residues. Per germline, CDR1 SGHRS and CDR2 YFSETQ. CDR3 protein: CASRDSYSYNEQFF. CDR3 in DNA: TGCGCCAGCAGGGACAGCTACTCCTACAATGAGCAGTTCTTC.

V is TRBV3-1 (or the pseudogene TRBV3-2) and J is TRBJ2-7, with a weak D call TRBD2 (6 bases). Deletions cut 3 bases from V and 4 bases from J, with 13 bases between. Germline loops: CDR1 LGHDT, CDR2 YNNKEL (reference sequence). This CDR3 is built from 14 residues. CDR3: CASSHRDLTYEQYF. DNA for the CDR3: TGTGCCAGCAGCCACCGGGACTTAACTTACGAGCAGTACTTC.

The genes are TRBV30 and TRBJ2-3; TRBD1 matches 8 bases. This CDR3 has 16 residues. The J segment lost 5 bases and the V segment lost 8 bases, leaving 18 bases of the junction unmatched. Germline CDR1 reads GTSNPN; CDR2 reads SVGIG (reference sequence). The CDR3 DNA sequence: TGTGCCGGGACGAATCCCGACAGGGGCGAACTAGATACGCAGTATTTT. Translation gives CAGTNPDRGELDTQYF.

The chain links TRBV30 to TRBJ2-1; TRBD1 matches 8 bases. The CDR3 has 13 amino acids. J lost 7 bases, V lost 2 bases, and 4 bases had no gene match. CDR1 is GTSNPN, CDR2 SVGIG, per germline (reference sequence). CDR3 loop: CAWSTGGTNEQFF. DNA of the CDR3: TGTGCCTGGAGTACAGGGGGTACGAATGAGCAGTTCTTC.

The CDR3 is CASSAAENTEAFF. The CDR3, as DNA: TGTGCCAGCAGTGCGGCGGAGAACACTGAAGCTTTCTTT. The chain couples TRBV2 to TRBJ1-1; D is unresolved. The V gene's germline CDR1 is SNHLY and CDR2 FYNNEI. The CDR3 totals 13 residues. V was shortened by 4 bases and J by 1 base, with 7 bases between the two germline ends.

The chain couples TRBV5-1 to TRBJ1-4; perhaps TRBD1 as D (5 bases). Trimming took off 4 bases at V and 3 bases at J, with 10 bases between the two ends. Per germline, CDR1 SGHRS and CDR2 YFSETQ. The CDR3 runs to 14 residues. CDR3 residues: CASSLGGANEKLFF. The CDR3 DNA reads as TGCGCCAGCAGCCTCGGGGGGGCTAATGAAAAACTGTTTTTT.

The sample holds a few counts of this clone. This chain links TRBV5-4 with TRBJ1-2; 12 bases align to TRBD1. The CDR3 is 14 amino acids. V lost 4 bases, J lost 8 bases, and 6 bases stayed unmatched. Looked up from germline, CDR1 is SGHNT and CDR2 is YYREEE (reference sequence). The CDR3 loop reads CASSSRDRGPGYTF. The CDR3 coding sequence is TGTGCCAGCAGCAGCCGGGACAGGGGGCCGGGCTACACCTTC.

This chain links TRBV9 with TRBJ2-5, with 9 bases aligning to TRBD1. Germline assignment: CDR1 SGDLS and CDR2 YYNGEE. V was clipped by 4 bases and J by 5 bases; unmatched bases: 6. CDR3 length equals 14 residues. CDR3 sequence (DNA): TGTGCCAGCAGCTCGGGACAGGGTCAGGAGACCCAGTACTTC. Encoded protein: CASSSGQGQETQYF.

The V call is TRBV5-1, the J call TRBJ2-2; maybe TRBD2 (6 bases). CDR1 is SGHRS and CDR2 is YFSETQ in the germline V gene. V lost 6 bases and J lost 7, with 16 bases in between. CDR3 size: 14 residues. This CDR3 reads CASKTGTPVGELFF. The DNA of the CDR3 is TGCGCCAGCAAGACCGGGACTCCCGTCGGGGAGCTGTTTTTT. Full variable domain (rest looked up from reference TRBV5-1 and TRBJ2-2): KAGVTQTPRYLIKTRGQQVTLSCSPISGHRSVSWYQQTPGQGLQFLFEYFSETQRNKGNFPGRFSGRQFSNSRSEMNVSTLELGDSALYLCASKTGTPVGELFFGEGSRLTVL.

CDR3 nucleotide sequence: TGCGCCAGCAGCCTACGTGGGGCCAACGTCCTGACTTTC. Translated, it gives CASSLRGANVLTF. This chain links TRBV5-1 with TRBJ2-6; D not resolved. V dropped 4 bases and J dropped 3 bases, with 5 bases sitting between them. CDR1 is SGHRS, CDR2 YFSETQ, per germline. This CDR3 contains 13 residues.

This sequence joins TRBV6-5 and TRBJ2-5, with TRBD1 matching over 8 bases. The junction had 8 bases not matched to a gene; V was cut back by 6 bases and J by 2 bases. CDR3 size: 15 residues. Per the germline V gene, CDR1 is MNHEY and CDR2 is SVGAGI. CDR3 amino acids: CASSPDRGGQETQYF. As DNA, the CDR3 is TGTGCCAGCAGCCCCGACAGGGGAGGACAAGAGACCCAGTACTTC.

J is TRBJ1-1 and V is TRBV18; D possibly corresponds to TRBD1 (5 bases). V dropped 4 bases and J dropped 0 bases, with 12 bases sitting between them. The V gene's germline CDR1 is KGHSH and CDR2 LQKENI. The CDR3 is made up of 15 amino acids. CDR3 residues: CASSQGLGMNTEAFF. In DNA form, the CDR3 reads TGTGCCAGCTCACAGGGACTAGGGATGAACACTGAAGCTTTCTTT.

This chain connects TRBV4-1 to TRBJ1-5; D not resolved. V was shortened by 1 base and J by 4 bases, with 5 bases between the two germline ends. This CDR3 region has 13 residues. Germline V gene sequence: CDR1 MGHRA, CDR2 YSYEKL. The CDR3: CASSQASNQPQHF. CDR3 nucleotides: TGCGCCAGCAGCCAAGCTTCGAATCAGCCCCAGCATTTT.

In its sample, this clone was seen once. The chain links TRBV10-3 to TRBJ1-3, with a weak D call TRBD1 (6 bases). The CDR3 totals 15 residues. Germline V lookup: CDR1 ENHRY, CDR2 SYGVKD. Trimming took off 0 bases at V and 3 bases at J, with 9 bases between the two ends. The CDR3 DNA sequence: TGTGCCATCAGTGAGTCCAGGGGTGGTGGAAACACCATATATTTT. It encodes CAISESRGGGNTIYF.